These 21 T cell receptor beta chains were all obtained from the same sample, sequenced in a study of T cell responses to AZD1222 COVID-19 vaccine. Clones were read by immunoSEQ multiplex PCR, and TCRdb kept only the in-frame ones, dropping some. The sample carries approximately 60,000 clones, roughly 70% recorded once. The specimen was peripheral blood, collected on day 0 of AZD1222 vaccination. Source of these receptors: an adult in good health.

The chain combines TRBV5-5 with TRBJ1-2; the match to TRBD1 covers 8 bases. V was clipped by 4 bases and J by 3 bases; unmatched bases: 2. The CDR3 loop spans 13 amino acids. Germline values: CDR1 SGHKS, CDR2 YYEKEE (reference sequence). The CDR3 sequence is CASSETGDYGYTF. The CDR3 nucleotides read TGTGCCAGCAGCGAGACAGGGGACTATGGCTACACCTTC.

The genes are TRBV4-1 and TRBJ1-1; D call uncertain. CDR1 MGHRA and CDR2 YSYEKL come from the germline V gene. The CDR3 has 13 residues. Trimming took 5 bases from V and 1 from J, leaving 8 bases between them. This CDR3 reads CASSGAGNTEAFF. In nucleotides, the CDR3 is TGCGCCAGCAGCGGTGCGGGGAACACTGAAGCTTTCTTT.

This clone was detected only once. The chain has TRBV5-4 and TRBJ2-3, with D uncertain. Germline CDR1 reads SGHNT; CDR2 reads YYREEE (reference sequence). V was shortened by 5 bases and J by 5 bases, with 12 bases between the two germline ends. The CDR3 runs 13 residues. Written as DNA, the CDR3 is TGTGCCAGCAGGGTGGAGTCTTTAGATACGCAGTATTTT. Translation gives CASRVESLDTQYF.

This chain joins TRBV4-3 and TRBJ1-1; 8 nucleotides align to TRBD1. CDR3 size: 14 residues. V was clipped by 3 bases and J by 2 bases; unmatched bases: 2. The germline CDR1 and CDR2 sequences are LGHNA and YSLEER. The DNA of the CDR3 is TGCGCCAGCAGCCAGGGACAGGTAAACACTGAAGCTTTCTTT. Its protein product is CASSQGQVNTEAFF.

The gene calls are TRBV10-3 and TRBJ1-4; D is unresolved. The V end was cut by 0 bases, the J end by 11 bases, with 7 bases between. The CDR3 contains 12 residues. CDR1 is ENHRY, CDR2 SYGVKD, per germline. The chain's CDR3 is CAISESAVKLFF. The CDR3 region has the DNA TGTGCCATCAGTGAGTCCGCGGTGAAACTGTTTTTT.

V is TRBV30 and J is TRBJ1-1; no definite D call. V was cut by 5 bases and J by 3 bases, with 10 bases left in between. Germline V gene lookup returns CDR1 GTSNPN and CDR2 SVGIG (reference sequence). The CDR3 loop spans 12 amino acids. The CDR3 spells CAWGVWDTEAFF. The CDR3, as DNA: TGTGCCTGGGGGGTATGGGACACTGAAGCTTTCTTT.

The CDR3 DNA reads TGTGCCAGTATGCGGACAGAAACTTTCTTT. It yields the protein CASMRTETFF. The chain uses TRBV19 and TRBJ1-1, with a tentative D call TRBD1 (6 bases). CDR1 LNHDA and CDR2 SQIVND come from the germline V gene (reference sequence). This CDR3 comprises 10 residues. V gave up 7 bases and J gave up 12 bases, with 12 bases separating them.

The chain is built from TRBV23-1 and TRBJ2-7; maybe TRBD1 (5 bases). TRBV23-1 is an ORF for which the function is uncertain. The V and J ends lost 7 bases and 4 bases respectively, with 14 bases between them. The CDR3 spans 13 residues. The CDR3 spells CASTGARLYEQYF. The CDR3, as DNA: TGCGCCAGCACTGGGGCCCGTCTTTACGAGCAGTACTTC.

This clone has only one observation. The chain uses TRBV9 and TRBJ2-1; no clear D gene. Germline V gene lookup returns CDR1 SGDLS and CDR2 YYNGEE. The CDR3 loop spans 13 amino acids. V was pared by 0 bases and J by 9 bases, with 10 bases between. CDR3 DNA: TGTGCCAGCAGCGTAGCTTTGGGGTCTGAGCAGTTCTTC. This codes for CASSVALGSEQFF. Supplemented by reference TRBV9 and TRBJ2-1, the full variable domain reads DSGVTQTPKHLITATGQRVTLRCSPRSGDLSVYWYQQSLDQGLQFLIQYYNGEERAKGNILERFSAQQFPDLHSELNLSSLELGDSALYFCASSVALGSEQFFGPGTRLTVL.

The gene calls are TRBV10-3 and TRBJ2-3; D call uncertain. CDR1 is ENHRY and CDR2 is SYGVKD in the germline V gene. CDR3 length: 13 amino acids. Between the trimmed V and J ends, which lost 2 bases and 3 bases, there was a span of 6 bases. CDR3 residues: CAISEPRTDTQYF. CDR3 nucleotide sequence: TGTGCCATCAGTGAGCCAAGAACAGATACGCAGTATTTT.

The rearrangement uses TRBV25-1 and TRBJ2-4; D is possibly TRBD1 or TRBD2 (5 bases each). Trimming shortened V by 9 bases and J by 0 bases, and 12 bases separated the two germline ends. Germline lookup yields CDR1 MGHDK and CDR2 SYGVNS. The CDR3 extends over 14 amino acids. CDR3 coding DNA: TGTGCCAGAGACGGGGCCATAGCCAAAAACATTCAGTACTTC. Translated, it gives CARDGAIAKNIQYF.

This chain connects TRBV6-7 to TRBJ1-3, with TRBD1 as a possible D gene (5 bases). TRBV6-7 is marked as an open reading frame, function uncertain. Deletions cut 0 bases from V and 4 bases from J, with 13 bases between. This CDR3 comprises 16 residues. This chain's CDR3 is CASSYSKGASGNTIYF. The DNA of the CDR3 is TGTGCCAGCAGTTACTCGAAAGGGGCCTCCGGAAACACCATATATTTT.

The chain combines TRBV27 with TRBJ1-4, with 7 bases aligning to TRBD1. The ends lost 3 bases at V and 7 bases at J; junction bases unmatched: 8. In germline, CDR1 is MNHEY, CDR2 SMNVEV (reference sequence). The CDR3 runs to 15 residues. CDR3 DNA: TGTGCCAGCAGTTTGTACAGGGGCGAGAGTGAAAAACTGTTTTTT. It encodes CASSLYRGESEKLFF.

V and J are TRBV7-3 and TRBJ2-1; 8 nucleotides align to TRBD1. Germline assignment: CDR1 SGHTA and CDR2 FQGTGA. With 5 bases clipped from V and 3 bases from J, the junction kept 6 bases outside the gene matches. The CDR3 covers 15 residues. CDR3 sequence reads: CASSLPGTGYNEQFF. In nucleotides, the CDR3 is TGTGCCAGCAGCCTACCCGGGACAGGCTACAATGAGCAGTTCTTC.

The chain employs TRBV5-1 and TRBJ2-7; no clear D. Germline V gene lookup returns CDR1 SGHRS and CDR2 YFSETQ. This CDR3 is built from 16 residues. V lost 5 bases and J lost 6, with 24 bases in between. The CDR3 nucleotides are TGCGCCAGCAGGCCCCCGTGGTCCCAAACCGCCTCCGAGCAGTACTTC. It translates to CASRPPWSQTASEQYF.

The chain couples TRBV3-1 (or the pseudogene TRBV3-2) to TRBJ2-1; D uncertain. Per the germline V gene, CDR1 is LGHDT and CDR2 is YNNKEL (reference sequence). The CDR3 length is 13 residues. The V gene lost 1 base and the J gene lost 9 bases, with 10 bases spanning the gap. The CDR3 bases are TGTGCCAGCAGCCAAGGGTGTGTTTGTGAGCAGTTCTTC. Its protein product is CASSQGCVCEQFF.

This clone was counted between two and nine times. The chain joins TRBV3-1 (or the pseudogene TRBV3-2) to TRBJ2-7; 13 positions match TRBD2. The germline gives CDR1 LGHDT, CDR2 YNNKEL (reference sequence). This CDR3 is built from 17 residues. After removal of 0 bases from V and 11 bases from J, the junction contained 13 bases not matched to a gene. In nucleotides, the CDR3 is TGTGCCAGCAGCCAAGAACCCCCCGGGACTAGCGGGGAAGTAGAGTACTTC. Its protein is CASSQEPPGTSGEVEYF.

This clone came up a few times. V usage is TRBV18 and J usage is TRBJ2-7; 14 bases align to TRBD2. Trimming cost V 4 bases and J 2 bases; bases outside gene matches: 1. Germline values: CDR1 KGHSH, CDR2 LQKENI. The CDR3 contains 15 residues. CDR3 in DNA: TGTGCCAGCTCACAGACTAGCGGGGGGGCCTACGAGCAGTACTTC. This translates into CASSQTSGGAYEQYF.

The genes are TRBV7-2 and TRBJ1-1, with 7 positions matching TRBD1. The CDR3 loop spans 14 amino acids. The germline gives CDR1 SGHTA, CDR2 FQGNSA. Trimming cost V 3 bases and J 3 bases; bases outside gene matches: 4. The CDR3 loop is CASSFRGPYTEAFF. The CDR3 nucleotides are TGTGCCAGCAGCTTTAGGGGGCCCTACACTGAAGCTTTCTTT.

This clone has more than one count but fewer than ten. This sequence joins TRBV9 and TRBJ1-2, with TRBD1 identical over 9 bases. This CDR3 comprises 15 residues. The germline gives CDR1 SGDLS, CDR2 YYNGEE. Trimming cost V 0 bases and J 4 bases; bases outside gene matches: 4. The CDR3 spells CASSVGQGVGYGYTF. As DNA, the CDR3 is TGTGCCAGCAGCGTAGGACAGGGGGTAGGCTATGGCTACACCTTC.

This clone has just one count. The rearrangement joins TRBV7-9 to TRBJ2-1, with TRBD1 identical over 8 bases. With V trimmed by 6 bases and J by 12 bases, 7 bases remained unmatched. This CDR3 has 12 amino acids. In germline, CDR1 is SEHNR, CDR2 FQNEAQ (reference sequence). This chain's CDR3 is CASRGQGTGQFF. For the CDR3, the DNA is TGTGCCAGCAGGGGCCAGGGGACAGGGCAGTTCTTC. Full variable domain (missing parts from reference TRBV7-9 and TRBJ2-1): DTGVSQNPRHKITKRGQNVTFRCDPISEHNRLYWYRQTLGQGPEFLTYFQNEAQLEKSRLLSDRFSAERPKGSFSTLEIQRTEQGDSAMYLCASRGQGTGQFFGPGTRLTVL.